This T cell receptor (beta chain) was sequenced during a study of cytomegalovirus exposure and HLA in healthy donors. Unmatched junction bases numbered 10, after V lost 1 base and J lost 1 base. The CDR3 runs to 18 residues. Germline CDR1 and CDR2: SGHRS and YFSETQ. The PCR ran on 60 Vbeta and 13 Jbeta primers. Profiled with immunoSEQ multiplex PCR; TCRdb holds only in-frame clones, not every one. The sample lists 150,000 to 170,000 clones, over 60% occurring once. Points from the study as a whole: Certain sequence variants were highly shared and formed a cluster, and this cluster was likely a sequencing artifact. In a later analysis, TCR beta V- and J-gene trimming was associated with a missense DCLRE1C variant.

This clone was seen more than once but under ten times. Its specificity is unknown. The TCR was taken from a woman in her forties in good health and CMV-seronegative. The chain is built from TRBV5-1 and TRBJ2-7; 11 bases line up with TRBD1. The sequencing input was PBMCs. The CDR3 DNA follows: TGCGCCAGCAGCTTGAGGACAGGGGGCGGAATTTTATCCTACGAGCAGTACTTC. Translated, it gives CASSLRTGGGILSYEQYF.